Shown below are 22 T cell receptor beta chains from a single sample sequenced in a study of blood T cell repertoires in COVID-19. Here immunoSEQ multiplex PCR was the method, and the copy in TCRdb shows in-frame clones only, minus some. The table lists a few hundred thousand clones, 85% of them singletons. The specimen was PBMCs or T cells enriched from blood (not recorded which). The source is a man between 35 and 55 years old who had recovered from COVID-19.

The gene calls are TRBV5-1 and TRBJ1-1; 10 nucleotides agree with TRBD1. Per germline, CDR1 SGHRS and CDR2 YFSETQ. The CDR3 is 15 amino acids. Trimming cost V 4 bases and J 7 bases; bases outside gene matches: 10. The CDR3 loop reads CASSPRTGGNGEAFF. As DNA, the CDR3 is TGCGCCAGCAGCCCCAGGACAGGGGGAAATGGTGAAGCTTTCTTT.

The V call is TRBV7-2, the J call TRBJ2-7, with D uncertain. The CDR3 runs to 13 residues. CDR1 is SGHTA, CDR2 FQGNSA, per germline. Between the trimmed V and J ends, which lost 2 bases and 0 bases, there was a span of 5 bases. This chain's CDR3 is CASSLQDSYEQYF. The CDR3 coding sequence is TGTGCCAGCAGCTTACAGGACTCCTACGAGCAGTACTTC.

The rearrangement links TRBV5-6 to TRBJ2-7, with a possible D match to TRBD2 (5 bases). Germline V gene data show CDR1 as SGHDT and CDR2 as YYEEEE. This CDR3 is 14 amino acids long. Trimming removed 4 bases from V and 0 bases from J, with 11 bases in between. CDR3 in amino acids: CASSTGLDSYEQYF. As DNA, the CDR3 is TGTGCCAGCAGCACTGGACTGGACTCCTACGAGCAGTACTTC. Complete variable domain (other parts from reference TRBV5-6 and TRBJ2-7): DAGVTQSPTHLIKTRGQQVTLRCSPKSGHDTVSWYQQALGQGPQFIFQYYEEEERQRGNFPDRFSGHQFPNYSSELNVNALLLGDSALYLCASSTGLDSYEQYFGPGTRLTVT.

The chain combines TRBV18 with TRBJ2-2; 10 bases map to TRBD2. CDR1 is KGHSH and CDR2 is LQKENI in the germline V gene. With 4 bases clipped from V and 2 bases from J, the junction kept 4 bases outside the gene matches. The CDR3 spans 16 residues. The CDR3: CASSRLAGDNTGELFF. CDR3 bases: TGTGCCAGCTCACGGCTAGCGGGAGATAACACCGGGGAGCTGTTTTTT.

The chain carries TRBV11-3 and TRBJ2-7; D may be TRBD1 (6 bases). Germline CDR1 and CDR2: SGHNT and YENEEA. V was pared by 5 bases and J by 3 bases, with 17 bases between. The CDR3 runs 15 residues. The CDR3 DNA reads as TGTGCCAGCAGCACCACAACCAGGGGAATCTACGAGCAGTACTTC. This sequence encodes CASSTTTRGIYEQYF.

V usage is TRBV28 and J usage is TRBJ1-2; possibly TRBD1 for D (5 bases). Germline V gene data show CDR1 as MDHEN and CDR2 as SYDVKM. This CDR3 comprises 17 residues. V lost 5 bases to trimming and J lost 6 bases, with 25 bases between them. The CDR3 DNA reads as TGTGCCAGCAGTGACGACATGATTGGGGGGATGGTTGATGGCTACACCTTC. Translating it yields CASSDDMIGGMVDGYTF.

The chain is built from TRBV19 and TRBJ1-2, with D unresolved. The V and J ends lost 5 bases and 6 bases respectively, with 16 bases between them. Germline values: CDR1 LNHDA, CDR2 SQIVND (reference sequence). CDR3 size: 14 residues. CDR3 DNA sequence: TGTGCCAGTAGTGCCATCGAGGGCCCTAATGGCTACACCTTC. Translating gives CASSAIEGPNGYTF.

The V gene is TRBV18, the J gene TRBJ1-4; 8 bases agree with TRBD1. CDR1 and CDR2 from the germline V gene are KGHSH and LQKENI. CDR3 length equals 17 residues. With V trimmed by 4 bases and J by 0 bases, 7 bases remained unmatched. The CDR3, as DNA: TGTGCCAGCTCACTGGACGGGACAGGTGCAACTAATGAAAAACTGTTTTTT. It codes for CASSLDGTGATNEKLFF. Full variable domain (rest looked up from reference TRBV18 and TRBJ1-4): NAGVMQNPRHLVRRRGQEARLRCSPMKGHSHVYWYRQLPEEGLKFMVYLQKENIIDESGMPKERFSAEFPKEGPSILRIQQVVRGDSAAYFCASSLDGTGATNEKLFFGSGTQLSVL.

The rearrangement uses TRBV27 and TRBJ1-1, with 8 bases fitting TRBD1. Germline lookup yields CDR1 MNHEY and CDR2 SMNVEV (reference sequence). J gave up 6 bases and V 3 bases, and 18 bases lay outside the gene matches. This CDR3 has 18 residues. CDR3 sequence (DNA): TGTGCCAGCAGTTTCCTGGGGACAGGCCACCCCAGGTACGCTGAAGCTTTCTTT. Its protein product is CASSFLGTGHPRYAEAFF.

The chain is built from TRBV7-2 and TRBJ2-1, with 9 bases matching TRBD1. The CDR3 totals 15 residues. Germline CDR1 is SGHTA and CDR2 is FQGNSA. The junction had 7 bases not matched to a gene; V was cut back by 2 bases and J by 8 bases. The CDR3 region is CASSLTGGYSHEQFF. The CDR3 DNA is TGTGCCAGCAGCTTAACAGGGGGCTATAGTCATGAGCAGTTCTTC.

The sample holds a few counts of this clone. V and J are TRBV28 and TRBJ2-7; D is unresolved. Trimming took 1 base from V and 6 from J, leaving 10 bases between them. The germline gives CDR1 MDHEN, CDR2 SYDVKM. The CDR3 runs 13 residues. In nucleotides, the CDR3 is TGTGCCAGCAGTTTATACATGGCCTCCGAGCAGTACTTC. As protein: CASSLYMASEQYF.

The chain employs TRBV29-1 and TRBJ1-3; D might be TRBD1 (5 bases). The CDR3 is 11 amino acids. The germline V gene has CDR1 SQVTM and CDR2 ANQGSEA. V lost 6 bases, J lost 7 bases, and 10 bases lay in between. The CDR3 coding sequence is TGCAGCGTAAGGGGCTCGAACACCATATATTTT. As protein: CSVRGSNTIYF.

CDR3 nucleotides: TGTGCCAGCAGCGGGGGACTAGCGGGAGTGGTCACAGATACGCAGTATTTT. Its protein product is CASSGGLAGVVTDTQYF. The gene calls are TRBV2 and TRBJ2-3, with 14 bases lining up with TRBD2. Trimming at V came to 6 bases and at J to 2 bases, leaving 7 bases not matched to a gene. Germline CDR1 and CDR2: SNHLY and FYNNEI. The CDR3 has 17 amino acids.

This sequence joins TRBV14 and TRBJ2-1; 12 nucleotides align to TRBD2. J lost 3 bases, V lost 4 bases, and 4 bases had no gene match. This CDR3 has 16 residues. Germline CDR1 is SGHDN and CDR2 is FVKESK. The CDR3, as DNA: TGTGCCAGCAGCCTTCTGACTAGCGGGAGCTACAATGAGCAGTTCTTC. Its protein is CASSLLTSGSYNEQFF.

This clone is medium-sized by share. This sequence joins TRBV29-1 and TRBJ1-4; weak D call: TRBD1 (6 bases). V lost 5 bases and J 10 bases, leaving 11 bases between the germline ends. The CDR3 is 11 residues long. The germline CDR1 and CDR2 sequences are SQVTM and ANQGSEA. The CDR3 region is CSVYRVSKLFF. Written as DNA, the CDR3 is TGCAGCGTTTACAGGGTTTCAAAACTGTTTTTT. Together with reference TRBV29-1 and TRBJ1-4, the CDR3 gives the full variable domain: SAVISQKPSRDICQRGTSLTIQCQVDSQVTMMFWYRQQPGQSLTLIATANQGSEATYESGFVIDKFPISRPNLTFSTLTVSNMSPEDSSIYLCSVYRVSKLFFGSGTQLSVL.

Only one count was recorded for this clone. A far larger clone differs by one base, so this is likely a read error. The chain joins TRBV25-1 to TRBJ2-2; D might be TRBD2 (6 bases). Germline values: CDR1 MGHDK, CDR2 SYGVNS. Trimming took off 3 bases at V and 4 bases at J, with 6 bases between the two ends. This CDR3 is 13 amino acids long. As DNA, the CDR3 is TGTGCCAGCAGTGACGGGGGCACCGGGGAGCTGTTTTTT. Translated, it gives CASSDGGTGELFF.

This sequence joins TRBV7-2 and TRBJ2-1; D is unresolved. Germline-derived CDR1 and CDR2 are SGHTA and FQGNSA. The CDR3 has 13 amino acids. V lost 5 bases, J lost 8 bases, and 13 bases lay in between. The CDR3 loop is CASSRIRTDEQFF. In DNA, the CDR3 is TGTGCCAGCAGCCGCATTAGAACGGATGAGCAGTTCTTC. The variable domain in full, with the rest retrieved from reference TRBV7-2 and TRBJ2-1, is GAGVSQSPSNKVTEKGKDVELRCDPISGHTALYWYRQSLGQGLEFLIYFQGNSAPDKSGLPSDRFSAERTGGSVSTLTIQRTQQEDSAVYLCASSRIRTDEQFFGPGTRLTVL.

The chain combines TRBV5-1 with TRBJ1-1, with 9 positions matching TRBD1. The CDR3 contains 17 residues. Germline V gene sequence: CDR1 SGHRS, CDR2 YFSETQ. The V and J ends lost 4 bases and 1 base, in that order; junction bases with no gene match: 11. CDR3 protein: CASSTGTGTGGNTEAFF. In DNA, the CDR3 is TGCGCCAGCAGCACCGGGACAGGGACCGGAGGGAACACTGAAGCTTTCTTT.

As to this clone: This sample includes further DNA sequences coding for the same CDR3. The rearrangement uses TRBV18 and TRBJ1-5; 10 nucleotides line up with TRBD1. CDR1 KGHSH and CDR2 LQKENI come from the germline V gene. The CDR3 runs 17 residues. The V segment lost 2 bases and the J segment 6 bases; nucleotides outside the gene matches: 10. For the CDR3, the DNA is TGTGCCAGCTCACCAGGGACAGGGGTTTTGGGAGGTCAGCCCCAGCATTTT. Residues: CASSPGTGVLGGQPQHF.

The J gene is TRBJ2-7, the V gene TRBV6-2 or TRBV6-3, with TRBD1 matching 9 bases. Unmatched junction bases numbered 5, after V lost 6 bases and J lost 2 bases. Germline V lookup: CDR1 MNHEY, CDR2 SVGEGT. The CDR3 runs to 14 residues. CDR3 region: CASSPTGGPYEQYF. CDR3 DNA sequence: TGTGCCAGCAGCCCGACAGGGGGTCCCTACGAGCAGTACTTC.

The chain couples TRBV21-1 to TRBJ2-7; the table calls TRBD2, which could not be checked here. TRBV21-1 constitutes a pseudogene. The CDR3 loop spans 18 amino acids. The CDR3 region has the DNA TGTGCCAGCAGCAAAAGACTAGCGGGTCCTGGAAAGGGGTACGAGCAGTACTTC. This codes for CASSKRLAGPGKGYEQYF.

The chain links TRBV10-3 to TRBJ2-5; D is unresolved. V was shortened by 0 bases and J by 0 bases, with 8 bases between the two germline ends. From germline, CDR1 is ENHRY and CDR2 SYGVKD. This CDR3 contains 15 residues. CDR3 coding DNA: TGTGCCATCAGTGAGTCAGCACAGTACCAAGAGACCCAGTACTTC. It is translated as CAISESAQYQETQYF.